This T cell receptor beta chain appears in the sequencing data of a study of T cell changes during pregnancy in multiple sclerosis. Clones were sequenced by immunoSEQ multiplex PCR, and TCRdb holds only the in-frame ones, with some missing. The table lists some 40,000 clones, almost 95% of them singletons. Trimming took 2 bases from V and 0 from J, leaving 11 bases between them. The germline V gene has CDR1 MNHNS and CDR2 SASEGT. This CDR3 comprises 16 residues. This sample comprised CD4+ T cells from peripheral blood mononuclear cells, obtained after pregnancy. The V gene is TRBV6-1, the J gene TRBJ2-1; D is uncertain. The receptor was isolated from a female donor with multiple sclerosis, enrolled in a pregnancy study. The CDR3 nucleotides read TGTGCCAGCAGTGAATACGGGTCCAGCTCCTACAATGAGCAGTTCTTC. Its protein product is CASSEYGSSSYNEQFF.